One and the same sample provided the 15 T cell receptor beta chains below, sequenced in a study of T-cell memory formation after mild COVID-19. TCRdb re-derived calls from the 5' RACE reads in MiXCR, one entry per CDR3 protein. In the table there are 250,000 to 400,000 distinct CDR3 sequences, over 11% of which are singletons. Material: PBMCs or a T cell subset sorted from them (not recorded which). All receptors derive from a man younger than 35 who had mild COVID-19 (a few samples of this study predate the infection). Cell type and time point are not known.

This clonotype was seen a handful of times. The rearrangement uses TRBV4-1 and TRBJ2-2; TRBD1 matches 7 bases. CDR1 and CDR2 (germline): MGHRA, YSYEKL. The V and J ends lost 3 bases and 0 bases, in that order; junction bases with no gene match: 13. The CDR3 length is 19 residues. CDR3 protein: CASSHPRGTVFTNTGELFF. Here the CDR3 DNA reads TGCGCCAGCAGCCACCCCCGTGGGACAGTGTTCACGAACACCGGGGAGCTGTTTTTT.

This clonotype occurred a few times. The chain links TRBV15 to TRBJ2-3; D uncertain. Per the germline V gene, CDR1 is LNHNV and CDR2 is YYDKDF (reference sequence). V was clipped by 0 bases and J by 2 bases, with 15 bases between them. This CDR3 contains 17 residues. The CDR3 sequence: CATSRDLPTGNTDTQYF. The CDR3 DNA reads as TGTGCCACCAGCAGAGATCTCCCGACCGGTAACACAGATACGCAGTATTTT.

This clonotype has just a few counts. The CDR3 here is CASSLDTNYGYTF. CDR3 sequence (DNA): TGTGCCAGCAGTTTGGACACTAACTATGGCTACACCTTC. The chain combines TRBV28 with TRBJ1-2, with D perhaps matching TRBD1 (5 bases). CDR3 length: 13 amino acids. Germline-derived CDR1 and CDR2 are MDHEN and SYDVKM. Between the trimmed V and J ends, which lost 3 bases and 0 bases, there was a span of 5 bases.

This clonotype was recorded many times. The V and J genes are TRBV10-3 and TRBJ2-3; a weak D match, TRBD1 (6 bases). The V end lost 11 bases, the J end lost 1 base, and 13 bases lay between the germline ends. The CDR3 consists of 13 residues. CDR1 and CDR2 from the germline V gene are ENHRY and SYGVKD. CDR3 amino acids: CAVRDTGTDTQYF. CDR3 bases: TGTGCCGTTAGGGACACAGGCACAGATACGCAGTATTTT.

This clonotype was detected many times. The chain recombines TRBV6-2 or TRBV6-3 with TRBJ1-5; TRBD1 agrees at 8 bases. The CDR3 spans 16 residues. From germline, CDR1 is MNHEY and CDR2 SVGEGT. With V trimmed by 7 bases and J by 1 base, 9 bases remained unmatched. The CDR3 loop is CASTYGGQGSNQPQHF. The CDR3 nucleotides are TGTGCCAGCACCTATGGAGGACAGGGAAGCAATCAGCCCCAGCATTTT.

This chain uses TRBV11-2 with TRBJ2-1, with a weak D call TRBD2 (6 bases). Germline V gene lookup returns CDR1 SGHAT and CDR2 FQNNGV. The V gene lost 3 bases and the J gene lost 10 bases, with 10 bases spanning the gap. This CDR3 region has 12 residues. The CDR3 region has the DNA TGTGCCAGCAGCTTCCTAGCGTACGAGCAGTTCTTC. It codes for CASSFLAYEQFF.

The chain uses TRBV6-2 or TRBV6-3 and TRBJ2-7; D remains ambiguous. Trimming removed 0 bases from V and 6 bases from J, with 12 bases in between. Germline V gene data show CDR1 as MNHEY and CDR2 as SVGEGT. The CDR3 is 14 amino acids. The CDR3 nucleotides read TGTGCCAGCAGTTACTCTGGGGTAGTTCCCGAGCAGTACGTC. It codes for CASSYSGVVPEQYV.

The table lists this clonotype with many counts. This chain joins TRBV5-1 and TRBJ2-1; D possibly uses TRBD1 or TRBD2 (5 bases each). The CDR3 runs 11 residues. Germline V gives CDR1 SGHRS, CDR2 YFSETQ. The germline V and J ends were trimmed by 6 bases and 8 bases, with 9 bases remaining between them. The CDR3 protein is CASKGEYEQFF. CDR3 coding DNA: TGCGCCAGCAAAGGGGAGTATGAGCAGTTCTTC.

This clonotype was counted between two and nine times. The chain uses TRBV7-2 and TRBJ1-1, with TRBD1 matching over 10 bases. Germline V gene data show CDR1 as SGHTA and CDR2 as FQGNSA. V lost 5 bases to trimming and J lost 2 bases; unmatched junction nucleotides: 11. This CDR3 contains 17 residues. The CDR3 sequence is CASSPYGQGERNTEAFF. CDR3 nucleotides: TGTGCCAGCAGCCCATATGGACAGGGGGAGAGAAACACTGAAGCTTTCTTT.

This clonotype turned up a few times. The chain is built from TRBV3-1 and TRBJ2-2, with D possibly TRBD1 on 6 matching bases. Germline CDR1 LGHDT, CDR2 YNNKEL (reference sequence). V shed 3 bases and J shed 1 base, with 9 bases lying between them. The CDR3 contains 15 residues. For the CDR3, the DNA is TGTGCCAGCAGCCAGGGGGCTCTGAACACCGGGGAGCTGTTTTTT. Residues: CASSQGALNTGELFF.

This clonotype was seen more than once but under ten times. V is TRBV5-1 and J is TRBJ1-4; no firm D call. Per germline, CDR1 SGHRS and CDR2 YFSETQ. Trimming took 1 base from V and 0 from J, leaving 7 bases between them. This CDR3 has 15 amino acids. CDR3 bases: TGCGCCAGCAGCTTGACGACCGCAACTAATGAAAAACTGTTTTTT. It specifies CASSLTTATNEKLFF.

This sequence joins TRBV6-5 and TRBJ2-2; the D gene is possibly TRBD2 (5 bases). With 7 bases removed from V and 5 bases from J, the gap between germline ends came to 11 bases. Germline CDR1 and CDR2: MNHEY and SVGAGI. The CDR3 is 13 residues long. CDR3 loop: CASMQEVTGELFF. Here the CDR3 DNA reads TGTGCCAGCATGCAGGAGGTAACCGGGGAGCTGTTTTTT.

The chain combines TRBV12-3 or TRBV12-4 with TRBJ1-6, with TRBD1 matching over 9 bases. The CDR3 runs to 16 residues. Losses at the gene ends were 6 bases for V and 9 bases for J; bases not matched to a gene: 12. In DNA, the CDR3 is TGTGCCAGCAGCTTTGGGGGTGGGACAGGGCGTTCACCCCTCCACTTT. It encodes CASSFGGGTGRSPLHF.

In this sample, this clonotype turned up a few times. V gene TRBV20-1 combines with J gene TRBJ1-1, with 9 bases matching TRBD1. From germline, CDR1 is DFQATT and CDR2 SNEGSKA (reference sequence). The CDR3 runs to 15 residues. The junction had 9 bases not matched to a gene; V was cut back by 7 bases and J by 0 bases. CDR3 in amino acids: CSGPPGQGMNTEAFF. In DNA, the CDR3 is TGCAGTGGCCCCCCGGGACAGGGTATGAACACTGAAGCTTTCTTT.

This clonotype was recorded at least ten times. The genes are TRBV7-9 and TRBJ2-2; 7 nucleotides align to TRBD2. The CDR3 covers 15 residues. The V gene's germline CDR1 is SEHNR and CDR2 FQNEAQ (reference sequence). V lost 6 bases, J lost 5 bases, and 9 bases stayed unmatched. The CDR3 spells CASRIGGRWTGELFF. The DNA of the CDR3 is TGTGCCAGCAGGATCGGGGGGAGATGGACCGGGGAGCTGTTTTTT.